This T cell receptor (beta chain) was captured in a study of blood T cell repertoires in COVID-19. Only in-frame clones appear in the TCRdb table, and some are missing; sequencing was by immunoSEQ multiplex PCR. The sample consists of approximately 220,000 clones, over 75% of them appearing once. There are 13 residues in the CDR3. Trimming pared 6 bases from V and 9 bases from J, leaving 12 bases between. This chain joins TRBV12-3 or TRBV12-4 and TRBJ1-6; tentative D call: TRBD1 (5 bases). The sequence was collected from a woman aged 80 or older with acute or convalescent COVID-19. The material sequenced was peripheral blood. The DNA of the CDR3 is TGTGCCAGCAGCCCCAGGGAAGGTTCACCCCTCCACTTT. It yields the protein CASSPREGSPLHF.